This TCR beta chain was obtained from a study of human T cells and chemical hapten exposure. Time point of the sample: pre-sensitization, week 0. Treatment: therapeutic diphenylcyclopropenone sensitization with weekly scalp DPC. Researchers sampled blood before each patch test went on. The CDR3 is 11 amino acids. The V gene's germline CDR1 is MNHEY and CDR2 SVGAGI. V shed 11 bases and J shed 6 bases, with 14 bases lying between them. This clonotype has a handful of counts. Individual cDNA molecules had unique molecular identifiers attached to them by the library. MiXCR was run by TCRdb on the RACE reads, yielding one entry per CDR3 protein. The sample shows 300,000 to 400,000 distinct CDR3 sequences, more than 4.5% of them seen only once.

The J gene is TRBJ2-7, the V gene TRBV6-5; the D gene is possibly TRBD1 (6 bases). This TCR came from a woman between 50 and 59 years old with alopecia areata. Some clones in this sample may be carry-over from other donors' samples. This specimen was whole blood, taken in connection with sensitization to the hapten diphenylcyclopropenone (DPC). This CDR3 reads CASIRGSEQYF. The CDR3 nucleotides are TGTGCCTCAATAAGGGGGTCCGAGCAGTACTTC.